The 28 T cell receptor beta chains listed next were all sequenced from one sample in a study of cytomegalovirus exposure and HLA in healthy donors. 13 Jbeta primers and 60 Vbeta primers were used for the PCR. This table comes from immunoSEQ multiplex PCR, and its TCRdb copy is limited to in-frame clones, with some not included. The table lists over 200,000 clones, over 60% of them singletons. Sequencing input: PBMCs. The receptors derive from a male donor in good health and CMV-seronegative.

This clone was observed a few times. The rearrangement uses TRBV12-5 and TRBJ1-6, with D tentatively TRBD1 (6 bases). V lost 0 bases and J 7 bases, leaving 13 bases between the germline ends. Germline loops: CDR1 LGHNT, CDR2 FRNRAP. The CDR3 spans 16 residues. CDR3 sequence: CASGLVPSGVNSPLHF. The CDR3, as DNA: TGTGCTAGTGGTTTGGTCCCTTCAGGGGTGAATTCACCCCTCCACTTT.

The chain is built from TRBV7-9 and TRBJ1-1; 7 nucleotides agree with TRBD1. The CDR3 is 14 residues long. V shed 5 bases and J 3 bases; nucleotides not matched to a gene: 6. CDR1 and CDR2 (germline): SEHNR, FQNEAQ (reference sequence). The CDR3 DNA is TGTGCCAGCAGCCCCGGGACAGACCACACTGAAGCTTTCTTT. Translation: CASSPGTDHTEAFF.

The chain employs TRBV15 and TRBJ1-6; D is perhaps TRBD1 (5 bases). The CDR3 is 19 residues long. The V gene's germline CDR1 is LNHNV and CDR2 YYDKDF (reference sequence). V shed 1 base and J shed 0 bases, with 16 bases lying between them. CDR3 loop: CATSRALLRDFSYNSPLHF. The CDR3 bases are TGTGCCACCAGCAGAGCCCTACTCAGGGATTTCTCCTATAATTCACCCCTCCACTTT.

This chain joins TRBV30 and TRBJ2-7; TRBD1 is a possible D gene (6 bases). V was pared by 5 bases and J by 1 base, with 15 bases between. Germline V gene data show CDR1 as GTSNPN and CDR2 as SVGIG (reference sequence). The length of the CDR3 is 14 residues. CDR3 sequence: CAWASGTKSYEQYF. CDR3 in DNA: TGTGCCTGGGCCTCCGGGACAAAGTCCTACGAGCAGTACTTC.

This CDR3 is CASSLVRTGSNEQYF. CDR3 DNA sequence: TGTGCCAGCAGCTTAGTTAGGACAGGGAGCAACGAGCAGTACTTC. This chain links TRBV7-8 with TRBJ2-5; 8 bases match TRBD1. Matching the DNA end better, TRBJ2-7 makes the J call doubtful. The CDR3 sequence is 15 residues long. Per the germline V gene, CDR1 is SGHVS and CDR2 is FQNEAQ.

The V and J genes are TRBV7-9 and TRBJ2-1; tentative D call: TRBD2 (5 bases). V lost 5 bases and J 7 bases, leaving 21 bases between the germline ends. The length of the CDR3 is 16 residues. Per germline, CDR1 SEHNR and CDR2 FQNEAQ (reference sequence). CDR3 loop: CASSNENEGPRNEQFF. DNA for the CDR3: TGTGCCAGCAGCAACGAGAACGAGGGTCCGAGGAATGAGCAGTTCTTC. The variable domain in full, completed from reference TRBV7-9 and TRBJ2-1, reads DTGVSQNPRHKITKRGQNVTFRCDPISEHNRLYWYRQTLGQGPEFLTYFQNEAQLEKSRLLSDRFSAERPKGSFSTLEIQRTEQGDSAMYLCASSNENEGPRNEQFFGPGTRLTVL.

The V and J genes are TRBV15 and TRBJ2-2; possibly TRBD2 for D (6 bases). The CDR3 length is 14 residues. V was cut by 10 bases and J by 4 bases, with 16 bases left in between. CDR1 and CDR2 from the germline V gene are LNHNV and YYDKDF (reference sequence). The CDR3 loop reads CASARDGSTGELFF. Here the CDR3 DNA reads TGTGCCAGCGCGCGGGATGGTAGCACCGGGGAGCTGTTTTTT.

V gene TRBV9 combines with J gene TRBJ2-5; 10 bases fit TRBD1. The CDR3 covers 16 residues. The V gene's germline CDR1 is SGDLS and CDR2 YYNGEE. V lost 4 bases to trimming and J lost 3 bases; unmatched junction nucleotides: 9. CDR3 sequence: CASSPHGTGVEETQYF. DNA for the CDR3: TGTGCCAGCAGCCCCCACGGGACAGGGGTTGAAGAGACCCAGTACTTC.

This clone came up once. The CDR3 sequence is CASSSYRGRSTDTQYF. CDR3 in DNA: TGTGCCAGCAGTTCTTACAGGGGGCGCAGCACAGATACGCAGTATTTT. This chain connects TRBV27 to TRBJ2-3, with 9 bases fitting TRBD1. Germline assignment: CDR1 MNHEY and CDR2 SMNVEV (reference sequence). Losses at the gene ends were 4 bases for V and 0 bases for J; bases not matched to a gene: 5. CDR3 size: 16 residues.

V usage is TRBV19 and J usage is TRBJ2-1, with 10 bases fitting TRBD1. Trimming at V came to 5 bases and at J to 7 bases, leaving 5 bases not matched to a gene. Germline V gene sequence: CDR1 LNHDA, CDR2 SQIVND (reference sequence). CDR3 length: 14 amino acids. CDR3 residues: CASSARTGGNEQFF. In nucleotides, the CDR3 is TGTGCCAGTAGTGCCCGGACAGGGGGAAATGAGCAGTTCTTC.

This rearrangement joins TRBV27 to TRBJ2-5, with D possibly being TRBD2 (7 bases). The CDR3 has 14 residues. Trimming stripped 6 bases from V and 5 bases from J, with 16 bases between. The germline V gene has CDR1 MNHEY and CDR2 SMNVEV (reference sequence). CDR3 region: CASSFSEGGETQYF. The CDR3 bases are TGTGCCAGCAGCTTCTCGGAGGGGGGGGAGACCCAGTACTTC.

This clone appeared a single time. CDR3 sequence: CASSSTGTYSNQPQHF. CDR3 coding DNA: TGTGCCAGTAGTTCGACAGGTACATATAGCAATCAGCCCCAGCATTTT. The gene calls are TRBV19 and TRBJ1-5, with D possibly matching TRBD1 (6 bases). V lost 5 bases to trimming and J lost 0 bases, with 14 bases between them. CDR3 length equals 16 residues. The germline gives CDR1 LNHDA, CDR2 SQIVND (reference sequence).

The chain uses TRBV30 and TRBJ2-1; TRBD2 agrees at 9 bases. The V and J ends lost 3 bases and 7 bases, in that order; junction bases with no gene match: 10. This CDR3 contains 15 residues. The germline V gene encodes CDR1 GTSNPN and CDR2 SVGIG (reference sequence). CDR3 loop: CAWRPSGRPLNEQFF. CDR3 DNA: TGTGCCTGGAGACCCAGCGGGAGGCCCCTTAATGAGCAGTTCTTC.

The rearrangement links TRBV6-5 to TRBJ2-3; 11 nucleotides match TRBD1. CDR3 length: 15 residues. Germline values: CDR1 MNHEY, CDR2 SVGAGI. The V and J ends lost 4 bases and 6 bases, in that order; junction bases with no gene match: 6. The CDR3 loop reads CASSWGQGGSDTQYF. In DNA form, the CDR3 reads TGTGCCAGCAGTTGGGGACAGGGGGGATCCGATACGCAGTATTTT.

The gene calls are TRBV5-6 and TRBJ1-1; TRBD1 agrees at 7 bases. The germline CDR1 and CDR2 sequences are SGHDT and YYEEEE. Unmatched junction bases numbered 3, after V lost 4 bases and J lost 0 bases. This CDR3 has 14 residues. CDR3 sequence (DNA): TGTGCCAGCAGCCGGGACAGTTTGAACACTGAAGCTTTCTTT. Protein: CASSRDSLNTEAFF.

The chain uses TRBV27 and TRBJ2-3, with D possibly matching TRBD2 (6 bases). The CDR3 is 17 residues long. From germline, CDR1 is MNHEY and CDR2 SMNVEV (reference sequence). Trimming pared 2 bases from V and 2 bases from J, leaving 17 bases between. CDR3 coding DNA: TGTGCCAGCAGTTTAGGAGGGGCCCCCCCAAACACAGATACGCAGTATTTT. Protein: CASSLGGAPPNTDTQYF.

The chain employs TRBV27 and TRBJ2-3; a possible D gene is TRBD2 (5 bases). This CDR3 region has 15 residues. Trimming stripped 5 bases from V and 6 bases from J, with 18 bases between. The germline CDR1 and CDR2 sequences are MNHEY and SMNVEV (reference sequence). CDR3 region: CASSPRTHADDTQYF. As DNA, the CDR3 is TGTGCCAGCAGTCCCAGGACTCACGCCGATGATACGCAGTATTTT.

For the CDR3, the DNA is TGTGCCAGTGCGGGGGGCTCCTACAATGAGCAGTTCTTC. It translates to CASAGGSYNEQFF. J is TRBJ2-1 and V is TRBV9, with 8 bases matching TRBD2. Germline V CDR1 and CDR2: SGDLS, YYNGEE. The V gene end was trimmed by 8 bases and the J gene end by 0 bases; junction bases not matched to a gene: 1. CDR3 length: 13 residues.

V and J are TRBV28 and TRBJ2-5; D gene unclear. Germline V gene sequence: CDR1 MDHEN, CDR2 SYDVKM. Deletions cut 2 bases from V and 4 bases from J, with 17 bases between. CDR3 length: 16 residues. The CDR3 sequence: CASSLNLGLVGETQYF. The CDR3 nucleotides read TGTGCCAGCAGTTTAAATCTAGGCCTGGTCGGAGAGACCCAGTACTTC.

J is TRBJ1-3 and V is TRBV30; no reliable D call. In germline, CDR1 is GTSNPN, CDR2 SVGIG (reference sequence). The V gene lost 4 bases and the J gene lost 0 bases, with 10 bases spanning the gap. This CDR3 region has 14 residues. Here the CDR3 reads CAWITLGSGNTIYF. CDR3 DNA sequence: TGTGCCTGGATTACCCTCGGCTCTGGAAACACCATATATTTT.

This chain uses TRBV6-5 with TRBJ2-7; maybe TRBD1 (8 bases). Trimming shortened V by 8 bases and J by 7 bases, and 18 bases separated the two germline ends. The CDR3 totals 13 residues. Germline V gives CDR1 MNHEY, CDR2 SVGAGI. DNA of the CDR3: TGTGCCAGCGGATACAGGGGGGGAGGAGAGCAGTACTTC. Translated: CASGYRGGGEQYF.

The chain joins TRBV7-2 to TRBJ2-3; 9 nucleotides line up with TRBD1. V shed 5 bases and J 7 bases; nucleotides not matched to a gene: 7. This CDR3 is 14 amino acids long. Per the germline V gene, CDR1 is SGHTA and CDR2 is FQGNSA. The CDR3 sequence: CASSTRTGDYTQYF. The CDR3 bases are TGTGCCAGCAGCACTCGGACAGGGGATTATACGCAGTATTTT.

V and J are TRBV9 and TRBJ1-1; 12 nucleotides align to TRBD1. CDR1 SGDLS and CDR2 YYNGEE come from the germline V gene. This CDR3 comprises 16 residues. V was clipped by 3 bases and J by 8 bases; unmatched bases: 11. The CDR3 spells CASSAIPGTGGSEAFF. DNA for the CDR3: TGTGCCAGCAGCGCAATTCCCGGGACAGGGGGCTCCGAAGCTTTCTTT.

This chain joins TRBV2 and TRBJ2-7, with D possibly TRBD2 on 6 matching bases. This CDR3 region has 12 residues. V lost 6 bases, J lost 0 bases, and 6 bases lay in between. Germline-derived CDR1 and CDR2 are SNHLY and FYNNEI. The CDR3: CASSGGSYEQYF. CDR3 DNA sequence: TGTGCCAGCAGCGGGGGCTCCTACGAGCAGTACTTC. The full variable domain, completed using reference TRBV2 and TRBJ2-7, is EPEVTQTPSHQVTQMGQEVILRCVPISNHLYFYWYRQILGQKVEFLVSFYNNEISEKSEIFDDQFSVERPDGSNFTLKIRSTKLEDSAMYFCASSGGSYEQYFGPGTRLTVT.

The rearrangement uses TRBV19 and TRBJ1-6, with TRBD1 identical over 8 bases. V was pared by 7 bases and J by 7 bases, with 9 bases of the junction left unmatched. Germline loops: CDR1 LNHDA, CDR2 SQIVND (reference sequence). CDR3 size: 15 residues. The CDR3 DNA reads TGTGCCAGTACCCGACCGGGACAGGCGAATTCACCCCTCCACTTT. This translates into CASTRPGQANSPLHF. Variable domain in full (rest from reference TRBV19 and TRBJ1-6): DGGITQSPKYLFRKEGQNVTLSCEQNLNHDAMYWYRQDPGQGLRLIYYSQIVNDFQKGDIAEGYSVSREKKESFPLTVTSAQKNPTAFYLCASTRPGQANSPLHFGNGTRLTVT.

The CDR3 DNA reads TGTGCCAGCAGTGAATATCCTCCGGGACAGGGGCGTTTTCGAAACACCATATATTTT. It specifies CASSEYPPGQGRFRNTIYF. The chain carries TRBV6-1 and TRBJ1-3; 10 bases are a match to TRBD1. V was pared by 2 bases and J by 5 bases, with 15 bases of the junction left unmatched. This CDR3 is 19 amino acids long. Germline lookup yields CDR1 MNHNS and CDR2 SASEGT.

The CDR3, as DNA: TGTGCCAGCAGCACCGGGACAGGGACCGTTAGGGGCTACACCTTC. Translated: CASSTGTGTVRGYTF. The J gene is TRBJ1-2, the V gene TRBV28; 9 nucleotides line up with TRBD1. V trimming: 6 bases; J trimming: 8 bases; junction bases outside the gene matches: 13. This CDR3 is built from 15 residues. Looked up from germline, CDR1 is MDHEN and CDR2 is SYDVKM.

The V gene is TRBV6-5, the J gene TRBJ2-5, with D tentatively TRBD2 (6 bases). The CDR3 runs to 13 residues. The germline gives CDR1 MNHEY, CDR2 SVGAGI. V was clipped by 5 bases and J by 3 bases, with 10 bases between them. The CDR3 region is CASSNRREETQYF. The CDR3 bases are TGTGCCAGCAGTAACAGGAGGGAAGAGACCCAGTACTTC.